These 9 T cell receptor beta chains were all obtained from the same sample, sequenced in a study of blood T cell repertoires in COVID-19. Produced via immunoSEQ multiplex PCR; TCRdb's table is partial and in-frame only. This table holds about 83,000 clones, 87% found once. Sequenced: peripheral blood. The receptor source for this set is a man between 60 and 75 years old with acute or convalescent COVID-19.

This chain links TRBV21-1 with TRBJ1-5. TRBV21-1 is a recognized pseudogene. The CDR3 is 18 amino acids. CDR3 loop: CASSKPGGHGPSNQPQHF. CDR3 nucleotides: TGTGCCAGCAGCAAACCGGGGGGACATGGTCCCTCGAATCAGCCCCAGCATTTT.

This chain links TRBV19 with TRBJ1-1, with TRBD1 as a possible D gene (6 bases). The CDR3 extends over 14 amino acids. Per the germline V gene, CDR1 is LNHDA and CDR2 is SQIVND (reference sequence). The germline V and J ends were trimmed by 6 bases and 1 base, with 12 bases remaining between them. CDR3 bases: TGTGCCAGTAGGACAGGCGATACGAACACTGAAGCTTTCTTT. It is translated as CASRTGDTNTEAFF.

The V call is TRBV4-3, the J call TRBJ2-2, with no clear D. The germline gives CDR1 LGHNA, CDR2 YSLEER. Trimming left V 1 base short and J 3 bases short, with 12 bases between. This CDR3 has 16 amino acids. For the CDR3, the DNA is TGCGCCAGCAGCCAAGGACGTGGGCGAGACACCGGGGAGCTGTTTTTT. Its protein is CASSQGRGRDTGELFF.

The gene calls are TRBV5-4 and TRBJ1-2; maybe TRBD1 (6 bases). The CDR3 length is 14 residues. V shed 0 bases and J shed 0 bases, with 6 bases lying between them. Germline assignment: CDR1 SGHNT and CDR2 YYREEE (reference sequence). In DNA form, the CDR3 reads TGTGCCAGCAGCTTGGGGACAGCTAACTATGGCTACACCTTC. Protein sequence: CASSLGTANYGYTF.

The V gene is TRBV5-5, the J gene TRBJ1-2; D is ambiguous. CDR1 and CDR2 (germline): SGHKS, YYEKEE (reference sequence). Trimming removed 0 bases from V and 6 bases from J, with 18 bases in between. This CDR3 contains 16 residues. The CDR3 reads CASSLGAGGGVDGYTF. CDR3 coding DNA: TGTGCCAGCAGCTTGGGCGCCGGAGGAGGTGTAGATGGCTACACCTTC.

The CDR3 DNA is TGTGCCAGCTCACCGGTGGGGAGCATCGCAACTAATGAAAAACTGTTTTTT. It yields the protein CASSPVGSIATNEKLFF. The rearrangement links TRBV18 to TRBJ1-4; D remains unclear. Germline CDR1 and CDR2: KGHSH and LQKENI. The CDR3 loop spans 17 amino acids. Trimming left V 3 bases short and J 0 bases short, with 14 bases between.

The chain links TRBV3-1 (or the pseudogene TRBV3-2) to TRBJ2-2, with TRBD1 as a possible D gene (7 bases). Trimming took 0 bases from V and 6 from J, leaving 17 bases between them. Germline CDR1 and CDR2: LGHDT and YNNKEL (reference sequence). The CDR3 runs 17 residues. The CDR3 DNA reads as TGTGCCAGCAGCCAAGAATCAGGGGGGAAGTTCGCCGGGGAGCTGTTTTTT. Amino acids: CASSQESGGKFAGELFF.

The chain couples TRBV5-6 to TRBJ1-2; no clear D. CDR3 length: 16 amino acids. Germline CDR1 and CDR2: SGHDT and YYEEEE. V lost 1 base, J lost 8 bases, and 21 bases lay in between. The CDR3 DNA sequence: TGTGCCAGCAGCTTGAAAAACCAGGCTTTCTCCGACGGCTACACCTTC. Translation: CASSLKNQAFSDGYTF.

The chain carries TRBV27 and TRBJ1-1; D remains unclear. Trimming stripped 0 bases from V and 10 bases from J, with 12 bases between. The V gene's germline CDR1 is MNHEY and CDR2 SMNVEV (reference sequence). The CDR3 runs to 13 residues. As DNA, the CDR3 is TGTGCCAGCAGTTTATCGGTAGCGGATGGAGCTTTCTTT. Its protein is CASSLSVADGAFF.